This T cell receptor (beta chain) was obtained from a study of T cells in lung cancer brain metastases. The CDR3 sequence is 15 residues long. The V and J ends lost 1 base and 0 bases respectively, with 7 bases between them. The germline V gene has CDR1 LGHNT and CDR2 FRNRAP. As to this clone: Its specificity is not known.

Repertoires were generated with immunoSEQ multiplex PCR, while TCRdb's copy carries only in-frame clones and drops some. Altogether thousands of clones are present, 84% being singletons, with the ten largest covering roughly 3%. General study findings and limits: Few clones were shared between paired lesions (mean Morisita around 0.2); most were lesion-specific.

Either synchronous oligometastatic disease or delayed solitary brain metastasis recurrence led to resection. The chain is built from TRBV12-5 and TRBJ2-1, with a tentative D call TRBD2 (5 bases). Sequenced material: tumor tissue from the primary lung tumor. This clonotype originated in a woman aged 45-65 years with non-small cell lung cancer. The CDR3 loop is CASGLGGSSYNEQFF. The CDR3, as DNA: TGTGCTAGTGGTTTGGGAGGGAGCTCCTACAATGAGCAGTTCTTC.